Below, 3 T cell receptor beta chains from the same sample are listed, as sequenced in a study of chemoradiotherapy in HPV16-positive cancers. Some clones are missing from TCRdb's copy, which holds only in-frame ones; the method was immunoSEQ multiplex PCR. The sample records approximately 23,000 clones, roughly 73% being singletons. Specimen collection occurred from a patient who underwent chemoradiotherapy. The receptors were sampled from a human donor with HPV-associated anogenital cancer.

The chain combines TRBV7-2 with TRBJ2-6; weak D call: TRBD2 (6 bases). Germline V gives CDR1 SGHTA, CDR2 FQGNSA. V was trimmed by 2 bases and J by 3 bases, leaving 14 bases between them. The CDR3 covers 17 residues. The CDR3 DNA follows: TGTGCCAGCAGCTTACGGTTAGCGGCGTTTGGGGCCAACGTCCTGACTTTC. Residues: CASSLRLAAFGANVLTF. Drawing the rest from reference TRBV7-2 and TRBJ2-6, the complete variable domain is GAGVSQSPSNKVTEKGKDVELRCDPISGHTALYWYRQSLGQGLEFLIYFQGNSAPDKSGLPSDRFSAERTGGSVSTLTIQRTQQEDSAVYLCASSLRLAAFGANVLTFGAGSRLTVL.

Concerning this clone itself: An end of the junction does not agree with germline; a read error may underlie this. The chain has TRBV7-9 and TRBJ1-5, with TRBD1 as a possible D gene (5 bases). Germline V gives CDR1 SEHNR, CDR2 FQNEAQ (reference sequence). The CDR3 totals 13 residues. This CDR3 reads CASSFLRDQPQHF. CDR3 DNA: TGTGCCAGCAGCTTCCTCAGGGATCAACCCCAGCATTTT. The full variable domain, rest sourced from reference TRBV7-9 and TRBJ1-5, is DTGVSQNPRHKITKRGQNVTFRCDPISEHNRLYWYRQTLGQGPEFLTYFQNEAQLEKSRLLSDRFSAERPKGSFSTLEIQRTEQGDSAMYLCASSFLRDQPQHFGDGTRLSIL.

The chain's CDR3 is CASSQESNQPQHF. DNA of the CDR3: TGTGCCAGCAGCCAAGAGTCCAATCAGCCCCAGCATTTT. This chain connects TRBV4-2 to TRBJ1-5; D is uncertain. Germline loops: CDR1 LGHNA, CDR2 YNFKEQ. V was trimmed by 0 bases and J by 3 bases, leaving 3 bases between them. The CDR3 is 13 residues long.